These T cell receptor beta chains were read from a single sample in a study of blood T cell repertoires in COVID-19. Sequenced by immunoSEQ multiplex PCR; TCRdb stores in-frame clones only, minus some. The table includes 97,000 or so clones, 90% detected once. Sequencing was carried out using peripheral blood. These TCRs come from a man aged 50-60 years with acute or convalescent COVID-19. Each CDR3 is given with its conserved first and last residue. Each record gives: J gene, clone size, V gene, D gene, CDR3 protein, CDR3 DNA. D genes are given only for firm matches. Some rows mark clone size as missing; the rest say once, few, many or name a class of expanded clone.

J: TRBJ1-2
size: .
V: TRBV9
D: .
CDR3: CASSVVVGGRGYTF
DNA: TGTGCCAGCAGCGTAGTGGTCGGGGGGAGAGGCTACACCTTC

J: TRBJ2-2
size: .
V: TRBV25-1
D: TRBD2
CDR3: CASSDYVPGLETGELFF
DNA: TGTGCCAGCAGTGACTACGTTCCGGGACTAGAGACCGGGGAGCTGTTTTTT

J: TRBJ1-2
size: .
V: TRBV19
D: .
CDR3: CASSQGAHGYTF
DNA: TGTGCCAGTAGTCAGGGTGCTCACGGCTACACCTTC

J: TRBJ2-2
size: .
V: TRBV15
D: .
CDR3: CATSRDTRGGELFF
DNA: TGTGCCACCAGCAGAGATACCAGGGGCGGGGAGCTGTTTTTT

J: TRBJ1-6
size: .
V: TRBV11-3
D: .
CDR3: CASSLGASSYNSPLHF
DNA: TGTGCCAGCAGCTTAGGGGCGAGCTCCTATAATTCACCCCTCCACTTT

J: TRBJ2-7
size: once
V: TRBV6-2/TRBV6-3
D: .
CDR3: CASSYSSVKSYEQYF
DNA: TGTGCCAGCAGTTACTCTAGCGTGAAATCCTACGAGCAGTACTTC

J: TRBJ2-7
size: .
V: TRBV24-1
D: TRBD2
CDR3: CATSEQTSGTHEQYF
DNA: TGTGCCACCAGTGAACAGACTAGCGGGACCCACGAGCAGTACTTC

J: TRBJ1-4
size: once
V: TRBV30
D: TRBD1
CDR3: CAWSMVDRVDEKLFF
DNA: TGTGCCTGGAGTATGGTGGACAGGGTGGATGAAAAACTGTTTTTT

J: TRBJ2-3
size: .
V: TRBV7-9
D: .
CDR3: CASTPFRGTDTQYF
DNA: TGTGCCAGCACCCCCTTCCGGGGCACAGATACGCAGTATTTT

J: TRBJ2-3
size: .
V: TRBV9
D: .
CDR3: CASVRGESSDTQYF
DNA: TGTGCCAGCGTACGCGGGGAATCTTCAGATACGCAGTATTTT

J: TRBJ2-7
size: .
V: TRBV11-3
D: TRBD2
CDR3: CASSSTSGRTYEQYF
DNA: TGTGCCAGCAGCTCCACTAGCGGGAGGACCTACGAGCAGTACTTC

J: TRBJ2-1
size: .
V: TRBV7-9
D: .
CDR3: CASSLDGLVNEQFF
DNA: TGTGCCAGCAGCTTAGATGGCCTAGTAAATGAGCAGTTCTTC

J: TRBJ2-1
size: .
V: TRBV7-8
D: TRBD1
CDR3: CASSLGQEAKQFF
DNA: TGTGCCAGCAGCCTGGGACAGGAAGCGAAGCAGTTCTTC

J: TRBJ1-3
size: .
V: TRBV5-1
D: .
CDR3: CASSHALAGSGNTIYF
DNA: TGCGCCAGCAGCCACGCTCTAGCAGGCTCTGGAAACACCATATATTTT

J: TRBJ1-1
size: once
V: TRBV10-3
D: .
CDR3: CAIHVGPGNTEAFF
DNA: TGTGCCATCCATGTGGGTCCAGGGAACACTGAAGCTTTCTTT

J: TRBJ1-3
size: .
V: TRBV5-1
D: TRBD1
CDR3: CASSVDRSSGNTIYF
DNA: TGCGCCAGCAGCGTGGACAGGAGCTCTGGAAACACCATATATTTT

J: TRBJ1-2
size: .
V: TRBV6-2/TRBV6-3
D: .
CDR3: CASSYSMRNYGYTF
DNA: TGTGCCAGCAGTTACTCGATGAGAAACTATGGCTACACCTTC

J: TRBJ2-1
size: once
V: TRBV4-1
D: TRBD1
CDR3: CASSQRQGAWNEQFF
DNA: TGCGCCAGCAGCCAACGACAGGGGGCCTGGAATGAGCAGTTCTTC

J: TRBJ2-1
size: .
V: TRBV19
D: TRBD2
CDR3: CASSSGLQIYNEQFF
DNA: TGTGCCAGTAGTTCGGGACTACAAATTTACAATGAGCAGTTCTTC

J: TRBJ1-1
size: .
V: TRBV15
D: TRBD1
CDR3: CATSTGQPNTEAFF
DNA: TGTGCCACCAGCACGGGACAGCCGAACACTGAAGCTTTCTTT

J: TRBJ2-1
size: few
V: TRBV3-1/TRBV3-2
D: .
CDR3: CASSPGGTLSSYNEQFF
DNA: TGTGCCAGCAGCCCTGGGGGGACCCTCAGCTCCTACAATGAGCAGTTCTTC

J: TRBJ2-5
size: .
V: TRBV11-2
D: .
CDR3: CATKLRSKGYQETQYF
DNA: TGTGCCACCAAGCTTAGAAGTAAGGGGTACCAAGAGACCCAGTACTTC

J: TRBJ1-2
size: .
V: TRBV6-5
D: .
CDR3: CASSYSREANYGYTF
DNA: TGTGCCAGCAGTTACAGTAGGGAGGCTAACTATGGCTACACCTTC

J: TRBJ2-1
size: .
V: TRBV11-3
D: TRBD2
CDR3: CASSLGTSGSNEQFF
DNA: TGTGCCAGCAGCTTAGGGACTAGCGGGAGCAATGAGCAGTTCTTC

J: TRBJ2-2
size: once
V: TRBV5-1
D: .
CDR3: CASSLLVTGELFF
DNA: TGCGCCAGCAGCTTACTAGTGACCGGGGAGCTGTTTTTT

J: TRBJ1-1
size: .
V: TRBV9
D: TRBD1
CDR3: CASSVGGLNRGNTEAFF
DNA: TGTGCCAGCAGCGTAGGGGGGCTAAACAGGGGAAACACTGAAGCTTTCTTT

J: TRBJ1-6
size: .
V: TRBV6-5
D: .
CDR3: CASSQRTADSPLHF
DNA: TGTGCCAGCAGTCAACGGACAGCAGATTCACCCCTCCACTTT

J: TRBJ2-5
size: .
V: TRBV10-1
D: TRBD1
CDR3: CASSDSGQGPGRETQYF
DNA: TGCGCCAGCAGTGACTCTGGACAGGGGCCCGGCCGGGAGACCCAGTACTTC

J: TRBJ1-2
size: .
V: TRBV9
D: .
CDR3: CASSVEGFNYGYTF
DNA: TGTGCCAGCAGCGTAGAGGGGTTTAACTATGGCTACACCTTC

J: TRBJ1-1
size: .
V: TRBV7-8
D: .
CDR3: CASSVGRGNTEAFF
DNA: TGTGCCAGCAGCGTTGGGAGGGGGAACACTGAAGCTTTCTTT

J: TRBJ1-1
size: .
V: TRBV10-3
D: .
CDR3: CATGLGNTEAFF
DNA: TGTGCCACCGGACTGGGGAACACTGAAGCTTTCTTT

J: TRBJ2-3
size: .
V: TRBV25-1
D: TRBD2
CDR3: CATSRLAGGQYF
DNA: TGTGCCACCTCTCGACTAGCGGGCGGACAGTATTTT

J: TRBJ2-1
size: .
V: TRBV7-2
D: TRBD2
CDR3: CASRGSGSRGEQFF
DNA: TGTGCCAGCAGGGGAAGCGGGAGCAGAGGTGAGCAGTTCTTC

J: TRBJ2-2
size: .
V: TRBV27
D: .
CDR3: CASRVSSSEQNTGELFF
DNA: TGTGCCAGCAGGGTGTCCTCCTCTGAGCAGAACACCGGGGAGCTGTTTTTT

J: TRBJ2-1
size: .
V: TRBV5-4
D: TRBD1
CDR3: CASSPRTGFNNEQFF
DNA: TGTGCCAGCAGCCCTAGGACAGGGTTTAACAATGAGCAGTTCTTC

J: TRBJ2-5
size: once
V: TRBV7-9
D: TRBD2
CDR3: CASSHGLVSETQYF
DNA: TGTGCCAGCAGCCATGGACTAGTCAGTGAGACCCAGTACTTC

J: TRBJ2-7
size: .
V: TRBV12-3/TRBV12-4
D: .
CDR3: CASTLQGSYEQYF
DNA: TGTGCCAGCACCCTACAGGGTTCCTACGAGCAGTACTTC

J: TRBJ2-3
size: .
V: TRBV6-5
D: TRBD2
CDR3: CASSSWVAGGPDTQYF
DNA: TGTGCCAGCAGTTCCTGGGTAGCGGGAGGCCCTGATACGCAGTATTTT

J: TRBJ2-7
size: .
V: TRBV6-5
D: .
CDR3: CASSYSFGGWSYEQYF
DNA: TGTGCCAGCAGTTACTCATTTGGGGGGTGGTCATACGAGCAGTACTTC

J: TRBJ2-7
size: .
V: TRBV5-1
D: TRBD1
CDR3: CASSLGQGNEQYF
DNA: TGCGCCAGCAGCTTGGGACAGGGAAACGAGCAGTACTTC

J: TRBJ2-7
size: .
V: TRBV9
D: .
CDR3: CASSPEGGMTYEQYF
DNA: TGTGCCAGCAGCCCCGAGGGAGGTATGACCTACGAGCAGTACTTC

J: TRBJ1-1
size: .
V: TRBV12-3/TRBV12-4
D: .
CDR3: CASSLSSNTEAFF
DNA: TGTGCCAGCAGTTTAAGCTCGAACACTGAAGCTTTCTTT